Below, 7 T cell receptor beta chains from the same sample are listed, as sequenced in a study of T cell responses to AZD1222 COVID-19 vaccine. Sequenced by immunoSEQ multiplex PCR; TCRdb stores in-frame clones only, minus some. The repertoire has tens of thousands of clones, about 88% of them found once; the top ten carry over 7.5%. The input for sequencing was peripheral blood, taken 28 days after the second AZD1222 dose. These receptors came from an adult who received the AZD1222 COVID-19 vaccine.

This chain connects TRBV4-2 to TRBJ1-1; D is unclear. From germline, CDR1 is LGHNA and CDR2 YNFKEQ. The germline V and J ends were trimmed by 3 bases and 1 base, with 12 bases remaining between them. The CDR3 consists of 15 residues. CDR3 in amino acids: CASSHRWTQNTEAFF. DNA of the CDR3: TGTGCCAGCAGCCACCGCTGGACGCAGAACACTGAAGCTTTCTTT.

V usage is TRBV24-1 and J usage is TRBJ2-1; weak D call: TRBD2 (6 bases). Germline CDR1 is KGHDR and CDR2 is SFDVKD. V was shortened by 4 bases and J by 4 bases, with 19 bases between the two germline ends. CDR3 length: 17 amino acids. For the CDR3, the DNA is TGTGCCACCAGTGACCCCAGTAAAGCGGGCGCGTACAATGAGCAGTTCTTC. Its protein product is CATSDPSKAGAYNEQFF.

This chain joins TRBV10-1 and TRBJ2-5; 16 bases match TRBD2. Germline loops: CDR1 WNHNN, CDR2 SYGVQD (reference sequence). V was pared by 4 bases and J by 5 bases, with 7 bases of the junction left unmatched. This CDR3 spans 17 amino acids. CDR3 sequence: CASSVPGLAGGPETQYF. DNA of the CDR3: TGCGCCAGCAGTGTCCCGGGACTAGCGGGAGGGCCGGAGACCCAGTACTTC.

CDR3 protein: CASSYTPRQGNQPQHF. Written as DNA, the CDR3 is TGTGCCAGCAGTTACACCCCCCGGCAGGGAAATCAGCCCCAGCATTTT. The chain recombines TRBV6-2 or TRBV6-3 with TRBJ1-5, with D maybe TRBD1 (5 bases). Germline lookup yields CDR1 MNHEY and CDR2 SVGEGT. This CDR3 spans 16 amino acids. The V gene lost 2 bases and the J gene lost 4 bases, with 15 bases spanning the gap.

V usage is TRBV7-2 and J usage is TRBJ1-5; the D gene is possibly TRBD1 (5 bases). The length of the CDR3 is 14 residues. CDR1 and CDR2 (germline): SGHTA, FQGNSA. V was clipped by 2 bases and J by 6 bases, with 11 bases between them. The CDR3 is CASSLIGGTQPQHF. CDR3 coding DNA: TGTGCCAGCAGCTTAATTGGGGGGACTCAGCCCCAGCATTTT.

This chain connects TRBV11-2 to TRBJ2-3; the D is unclear. This CDR3 spans 14 amino acids. Looked up from germline, CDR1 is SGHAT and CDR2 is FQNNGV. The V gene lost 0 bases and the J gene lost 4 bases, with 8 bases spanning the gap. The CDR3 is CASSLDLVSDTQYF. CDR3 coding DNA: TGTGCCAGCAGCTTAGATCTAGTGTCAGATACGCAGTATTTT.

V is TRBV9 and J is TRBJ1-4; D call uncertain. The CDR3 consists of 14 residues. V lost 7 bases and J 4 bases, leaving 14 bases between the germline ends. Per germline, CDR1 SGDLS and CDR2 YYNGEE. The CDR3 DNA sequence: TGTGCCAGCGCTTCGACGGTCCGTAATGAAAAACTGTTTTTT. Amino acids: CASASTVRNEKLFF.